Each of the 21 T cell receptor beta chains below was sequenced from the same sample in a study of response to subunit inactivated influenza vaccine. TCRdb re-derived calls from the RT-PCR reads in MiXCR, one entry per CDR3 protein. The sample has about 570,000 distinct CDR3 sequences, 12% seen once. Sequences were derived from PBMCs from blood, sampled on the day of vaccination. Every receptor here comes from a man in his forties or fifties who received an inactivated influenza vaccine.

This clonotype showed up just once. The chain combines TRBV20-1 with TRBJ2-2, with TRBD2 identical over 15 bases. Trimming removed 4 bases from V and 5 bases from J; junction bases left unmatched: 2. The CDR3 spans 15 residues. CDR1 and CDR2 from the germline V gene are DFQATT and SNEGSKA (reference sequence). The CDR3 reads CSATGTSGRTGELFF. CDR3 coding DNA: TGCAGTGCTACCGGGACTAGCGGGAGGACCGGGGAGCTGTTTTTT.

J is TRBJ2-5 and V is TRBV5-1; 8 positions match TRBD2. Germline V gene lookup returns CDR1 SGHRS and CDR2 YFSETQ. The junction had 11 bases not matched to a gene; V was cut back by 3 bases and J by 4 bases. The CDR3 is made up of 16 amino acids. CDR3 coding DNA: TGCGCCAGCAGCTCCCTCCCTAGCGGGTGCGGAGAGACCCAGTACTTC. It is translated as CASSSLPSGCGETQYF.

This clonotype was counted between two and nine times. This chain uses TRBV6-5 with TRBJ1-1; perhaps TRBD1 as D (6 bases). CDR3 length equals 16 residues. V was cut by 1 base and J by 3 bases, with 15 bases left in between. Germline V gene sequence: CDR1 MNHEY, CDR2 SVGAGI. The CDR3 coding sequence is TGTGCCAGCAGTTACTACCGTGACAGGCGGCACACTGAAGCTTTCTTT. Translation: CASSYYRDRRHTEAFF.

This clonotype was counted between two and nine times. The chain couples TRBV18 to TRBJ2-7; 12 bases line up with TRBD2. Germline trimming cut 0 bases from V and 4 bases from J; bases unmatched to any gene: 7. Germline CDR1 is KGHSH and CDR2 is LQKENI. This CDR3 is built from 17 residues. As DNA, the CDR3 is TGTGCCAGCTCACCACCCCTAGCGGGAGGGCCAGGGTACGAGCAGTACTTC. It yields the protein CASSPPLAGGPGYEQYF.

This clonotype was observed at least ten times. The V call is TRBV24-1, the J call TRBJ2-1; D ambiguous. Trimming shortened V by 3 bases and J by 0 bases, and 8 bases separated the two germline ends. The CDR3 runs 15 residues. CDR1 and CDR2 (germline): KGHDR, SFDVKD. The DNA for the CDR3 is TGTGCCACCAGTGATCTCCCCGACTCCTACAATGAGCAGTTCTTC. Translation: CATSDLPDSYNEQFF.

There are many counts of this clonotype. The V and J genes are TRBV7-2 and TRBJ2-1; TRBD2 agrees at 13 bases. The V gene end was trimmed by 4 bases and the J gene end by 5 bases; junction bases not matched to a gene: 2. Per the germline V gene, CDR1 is SGHTA and CDR2 is FQGNSA. This CDR3 is 15 amino acids long. CDR3 nucleotide sequence: TGTGCCAGCAGCTCGACTAGCGGGGGGCACAATGAGCAGTTCTTC. Its translation: CASSSTSGGHNEQFF.

This chain connects TRBV20-1 to TRBJ2-5; D possibly matches TRBD1 or TRBD2 (6 bases each). CDR3 length: 15 amino acids. The germline V gene has CDR1 DFQATT and CDR2 SNEGSKA (reference sequence). Trimming cost V 0 bases and J 0 bases, with 11 bases left between them. CDR3 coding DNA: TGCAGTGCTAGAGAAAGAGGGGGGTACCAAGAGACCCAGTACTTC. As protein: CSARERGGYQETQYF.

This clonotype came up a few times. The chain employs TRBV29-1 and TRBJ2-1; D not resolved. The CDR3 covers 12 residues. In germline, CDR1 is SQVTM, CDR2 ANQGSEA. V shed 6 bases and J shed 6 bases, with 12 bases lying between them. This chain's CDR3 is CSVVRLGNEQFF. CDR3 nucleotides: TGCAGCGTAGTTAGACTGGGCAATGAGCAGTTCTTC.

The sample holds a few counts of this clonotype. CDR3 in amino acids: CASSFESFGELFF. The CDR3 DNA reads as TGTGCCAGCAGTTTCGAGTCTTTCGGGGAGCTGTTTTTT. The rearrangement links TRBV6-5 to TRBJ2-2; D unresolved. V was trimmed by 4 bases and J by 7 bases, leaving 10 bases between them. Per the germline V gene, CDR1 is MNHEY and CDR2 is SVGAGI. This CDR3 comprises 13 residues.

The chain is built from TRBV4-3 and TRBJ2-3; D is possibly TRBD1 or TRBD2 (6 bases each). Germline CDR1 is LGHNA and CDR2 is YSLEER. CDR3 length: 17 amino acids. V shed 1 base and J shed 5 bases, with 19 bases lying between them. This CDR3 is CASSQGLGGRKRDTQYF. The DNA for the CDR3 is TGCGCCAGCAGCCAAGGCCTAGGGGGGCGAAAGAGAGATACGCAGTATTTT.

This clonotype was recorded many times. CDR3 sequence: CASSLAGGEETQYF. In nucleotides, the CDR3 is TGTGCCAGCAGCTTGGCGGGGGGAGAAGAGACCCAGTACTTC. This rearrangement joins TRBV5-5 to TRBJ2-5; 7 bases are a match to TRBD2. Germline V gene data show CDR1 as SGHKS and CDR2 as YYEKEE (reference sequence). The trim removed 0 bases at V and 3 bases at J, leaving 2 bases unmatched. The CDR3 has 14 residues.

This clonotype was counted between two and nine times. The CDR3: CASSGTLGLNTGELFF. Written as DNA, the CDR3 is TGTGCCAGCAGCGGAACTCTGGGATTAAACACCGGGGAGCTGTTTTTT. The J gene is TRBJ2-2, the V gene TRBV28, with D uncertain. Trimming stripped 6 bases from V and 2 bases from J, with 16 bases between. CDR3 length equals 16 residues. Germline V gene sequence: CDR1 MDHEN, CDR2 SYDVKM.

The chain combines TRBV10-3 with TRBJ2-1; D is possibly TRBD2 (5 bases). CDR1 and CDR2 (germline): ENHRY, SYGVKD. V lost 8 bases, J lost 0 bases, and 11 bases lay in between. The CDR3 loop spans 14 amino acids. The CDR3 spells CAIRTDTSYNEQFF. Written as DNA, the CDR3 is TGTGCCATCCGGACTGACACCTCCTACAATGAGCAGTTCTTC.

This clonotype has a handful of counts. The chain has TRBV5-6 and TRBJ2-3; 9 nucleotides align to TRBD2. Germline V CDR1 and CDR2: SGHDT, YYEEEE. The J segment lost 10 bases and the V segment lost 0 bases, leaving 18 bases of the junction unmatched. The CDR3 is 18 amino acids. CDR3 residues: CASSLASSGTHSLLSQYF. In nucleotides, the CDR3 is TGTGCCAGCAGCTTGGCCTCTAGCGGGACCCACTCCCTCCTATCGCAGTATTTT.

This clonotype was observed a few times. V usage is TRBV29-1 and J usage is TRBJ2-7; 11 positions match TRBD1. Trimming took 6 bases from V and 2 from J; bases not matched to a gene: 3. CDR3 size: 13 residues. CDR1 and CDR2 from the germline V gene are SQVTM and ANQGSEA. The CDR3 protein is CSVRGQGAYEQYF. The CDR3 nucleotides read TGCAGCGTAAGGGGACAGGGGGCCTACGAGCAGTACTTC.

V usage is TRBV3-1 and J usage is TRBJ2-5, with 9 bases fitting TRBD2. Germline CDR1 is LGHDT and CDR2 is YNNKEL (reference sequence). The CDR3 spans 15 residues. V trimming: 5 bases; J trimming: 12 bases; junction bases outside the gene matches: 16. CDR3 nucleotide sequence: TGTGCCAGCAGCTCCTCCACCAGCGGGGGGCCCCCTGAGTACTTC. Translating gives CASSSSTSGGPPEYF.

This clonotype was detected many times. The V gene is TRBV18, the J gene TRBJ2-7; TRBD1 aligns across 7 bases. V shed 6 bases and J 3 bases; nucleotides not matched to a gene: 5. The CDR3 is made up of 13 amino acids. The germline V gene encodes CDR1 KGHSH and CDR2 LQKENI. CDR3 in amino acids: CASSWTGYYEQYF. The CDR3 bases are TGTGCCAGCTCCTGGACAGGATACTACGAGCAGTACTTC.

In its sample, this clonotype was seen many times. J is TRBJ2-5 and V is TRBV5-1; tentative D call: TRBD2 (5 bases). The CDR3 covers 16 residues. Germline CDR1 is SGHRS and CDR2 is YFSETQ. Trimming took 2 bases from V and 7 from J, leaving 21 bases between them. The CDR3 here is CASSFSLPGTRGTQYF. In DNA form, the CDR3 reads TGCGCCAGCAGCTTCTCCCTCCCAGGAACCCGGGGGACCCAGTACTTC.

This clonotype has a handful of counts. This chain links TRBV11-2 with TRBJ2-3; D remains ambiguous. From germline, CDR1 is SGHAT and CDR2 FQNNGV. The length of the CDR3 is 15 residues. The V end lost 4 bases, the J end lost 0 bases, and 11 bases lay between the germline ends. Here the CDR3 DNA reads TGTGCCAGCAGCTGGACGGTGTCTAGCACAGATACGCAGTATTTT. It codes for CASSWTVSSTDTQYF.

This clonotype was counted ten times or more. The V call is TRBV5-6, the J call TRBJ2-3; D unresolved. Per germline, CDR1 SGHDT and CDR2 YYEEEE. This CDR3 region has 15 residues. V gave up 2 bases and J gave up 0 bases, with 10 bases separating them. The CDR3 loop reads CASSLLVSSTDTQYF. The CDR3 DNA reads as TGTGCCAGCAGCTTATTGGTCAGCAGCACAGATACGCAGTATTTT. The complete variable domain, with remaining parts taken from reference TRBV5-6 and TRBJ2-3, reads DAGVTQSPTHLIKTRGQQVTLRCSPKSGHDTVSWYQQALGQGPQFIFQYYEEEERQRGNFPDRFSGHQFPNYSSELNVNALLLGDSALYLCASSLLVSSTDTQYFGPGTRLTVL.

As concerns this clonotype: This sequence may be a read error, since a much larger clone differs from it by one base. The J gene is TRBJ2-5, the V gene TRBV20-1, with 13 positions matching TRBD2. CDR1 and CDR2 from the germline V gene are DFQATT and SNEGSKA (reference sequence). CDR3 size: 14 residues. CDR3 region: CSTRTSGGQETQYF. As DNA, the CDR3 is TGCAGTACTAGGACTAGCGGGGGACAAGAGACCCAGTACTTC.